A single sample gave rise to the 29 T cell receptor beta chains below, sequenced in a study of high-grade serous ovarian cancer treatment subgroups. Tumor tissue was taken before any definitive surgery or chemotherapy was given. Produced via immunoSEQ multiplex PCR; TCRdb's table is partial and in-frame only. The table has several thousand clones, almost 80% seen once. Sequencing was carried out using tumor tissue. These receptors were collected from a human donor with high-grade serous ovarian cancer.

V usage is TRBV18 and J usage is TRBJ2-7, with D possibly being TRBD2 (5 bases). The CDR3 covers 13 residues. V lost 0 bases to trimming and J lost 6 bases, with 9 bases between them. The germline CDR1 and CDR2 sequences are KGHSH and LQKENI. In nucleotides, the CDR3 is TGTGCCAGCTCACCACCAGGCGAGGGCGAGCAGTACTTC. Amino acids: CASSPPGEGEQYF.

The chain joins TRBV11-3 to TRBJ2-2; maybe TRBD1 (6 bases). Germline V gives CDR1 SGHNT, CDR2 YENEEA. The length of the CDR3 is 14 residues. The V and J ends lost 5 bases and 5 bases respectively, with 12 bases between them. CDR3 sequence reads: CASSLTGRTGELFF. The CDR3 DNA reads TGTGCCAGCAGCCTAACAGGGCGGACCGGGGAGCTGTTTTTT.

The rearrangement links TRBV7-9 to TRBJ2-4; D assignment may be TRBD1 or TRBD2 (5 bases each). V dropped 2 bases and J dropped 8 bases, with 13 bases sitting between them. This CDR3 is 14 amino acids long. Germline CDR1 SEHNR, CDR2 FQNEAQ (reference sequence). CDR3 protein: CASSLLRGWDIQYF. The CDR3 DNA follows: TGTGCCAGCAGCTTACTACGGGGCTGGGACATTCAGTACTTC. The entire variable domain, with the rest obtained from reference TRBV7-9 and TRBJ2-4, is as follows: DTGVSQNPRHKITKRGQNVTFRCDPISEHNRLYWYRQTLGQGPEFLTYFQNEAQLEKSRLLSDRFSAERPKGSFSTLEIQRTEQGDSAMYLCASSLLRGWDIQYFGAGTRLSVL.

J is TRBJ2-2 and V is TRBV12-5; D not certain. From germline, CDR1 is LGHNT and CDR2 FRNRAP. This CDR3 has 13 residues. Trimming removed 6 bases from V and 1 base from J, with 6 bases in between. The CDR3 DNA is TGTGCTAGTGGGTGGATGAACACCGGGGAGCTGTTTTTT. It translates to CASGWMNTGELFF.

The chain combines TRBV19 with TRBJ1-1; no firm D call. Germline V gene lookup returns CDR1 LNHDA and CDR2 SQIVND (reference sequence). Trimming pared 3 bases from V and 4 bases from J, leaving 9 bases between. The CDR3 is 13 amino acids. The chain's CDR3 is CASSIRVLTEAFF. The DNA of the CDR3 is TGTGCCAGTAGTATTCGGGTCCTCACTGAAGCTTTCTTT.

This clone was found once. CDR3 region: CASSPSGTDNYGYTF. CDR3 bases: TGTGCCAGCAGCCCCTCCGGGACGGACAACTATGGCTACACCTTC. The chain couples TRBV7-8 to TRBJ1-2, with D possibly being TRBD1 (5 bases). The CDR3 is 15 residues long. The germline V gene has CDR1 SGHVS and CDR2 FQNEAQ. V was clipped by 5 bases and J by 2 bases, with 15 bases between them. The full variable domain, rest sourced from reference TRBV7-8 and TRBJ1-2, is GAGVSQSPRYKVAKRGQDVALRCDPISGHVSLFWYQQALGQGPEFLTYFQNEAQLDKSGLPSDRFFAERPEGSVSTLKIQRTQQEDSAVYLCASSPSGTDNYGYTFGSGTRLTVV.

The rearrangement joins TRBV7-2 to TRBJ2-7; D is unresolved. The V end was cut by 0 bases, the J end by 1 base, with 10 bases between. CDR3 size: 15 residues. Germline assignment: CDR1 SGHTA and CDR2 FQGNSA. DNA of the CDR3: TGTGCCAGCAGCTTAGCGGGGTCGCTTTCCTACGAGCAGTACTTC. Translating it yields CASSLAGSLSYEQYF.

The genes are TRBV29-1 and TRBJ2-7; 7 nucleotides line up with TRBD1. CDR3 length: 16 residues. The junction had 13 bases not matched to a gene; V was cut back by 4 bases and J by 1 base. Germline V lookup: CDR1 SQVTM, CDR2 ANQGSEA. CDR3 residues: CSVGGTVGNRSYEQYF. In nucleotides, the CDR3 is TGCAGCGTTGGGGGGACAGTGGGCAACCGATCCTACGAGCAGTACTTC.

This rearrangement joins TRBV6-5 to TRBJ1-3; weak D call: TRBD1 (5 bases). The ends were cut back, 6 bases at V and 0 bases at J, with 12 bases in the middle. Looked up from germline, CDR1 is MNHEY and CDR2 is SVGAGI. This CDR3 has 15 amino acids. The CDR3 loop reads CASRRDADSGNTIYF. The CDR3 region has the DNA TGTGCCAGCAGGAGGGACGCGGACTCTGGAAACACCATATATTTT.

This clone came up a few times. V and J are TRBV15 and TRBJ1-2; 7 nucleotides align to TRBD1. Trimming cost V 5 bases and J 4 bases; bases outside gene matches: 7. The CDR3 is 14 residues long. The germline V gene encodes CDR1 LNHNV and CDR2 YYDKDF (reference sequence). CDR3 bases: TGTGCCACCAGCCCCAGGGGGTGGATCTATGGCTACACCTTC. Translation gives CATSPRGWIYGYTF.

This clone came up a few times. The CDR3 reads CAWKVGQGNTEAFF. The CDR3 coding sequence is TGTGCCTGGAAGGTCGGACAGGGGAACACTGAAGCTTTCTTT. The J gene is TRBJ1-1, the V gene TRBV30; 8 nucleotides match TRBD1. CDR1 is GTSNPN and CDR2 is SVGIG in the germline V gene (reference sequence). The CDR3 runs 14 residues. V shed 4 bases and J 1 base; nucleotides not matched to a gene: 5.

This chain uses TRBV5-1 with TRBJ2-3; D is perhaps TRBD1 (6 bases). Looked up from germline, CDR1 is SGHRS and CDR2 is YFSETQ. This CDR3 contains 15 residues. The V gene lost 5 bases and the J gene lost 4 bases, with 17 bases spanning the gap. In nucleotides, the CDR3 is TGCGCCAGCAGGCCTGACGATGGGGGCGCAGATACGCAGTATTTT. It codes for CASRPDDGGADTQYF.

J is TRBJ2-2 and V is TRBV6-5; TRBD1 might be the D (5 bases). Germline V CDR1 and CDR2: MNHEY, SVGAGI. V was trimmed by 1 base and J by 0 bases, leaving 9 bases between them. The CDR3 has 16 amino acids. The CDR3 here is CASSYWGTPNTGELFF. The CDR3 DNA reads TGTGCCAGCAGTTACTGGGGCACCCCGAACACCGGGGAGCTGTTTTTT.

There are a few counts of this clone. The chain combines TRBV11-2 with TRBJ1-2, with D perhaps matching TRBD1 (6 bases). The CDR3 length is 14 residues. From germline, CDR1 is SGHAT and CDR2 FQNNGV. The V end was cut by 4 bases, the J end by 4 bases, with 13 bases between. This CDR3 is CASSSAGAGYGYTF. CDR3 sequence (DNA): TGTGCCAGCAGCTCCGCAGGGGCGGGCTATGGCTACACCTTC. The variable domain in full, completed from reference TRBV11-2 and TRBJ1-2, reads EAGVAQSPRYKIIEKRQSVAFWCNPISGHATLYWYQQILGQGPKLLIQFQNNGVVDDSQLPKDRFSAERLKGVDSTLKIQPAKLEDSAVYLCASSSAGAGYGYTFGSGTRLTVV.

This clone was recorded once. The chain couples TRBV7-9 to TRBJ2-2; 7 nucleotides match TRBD2. Germline CDR1 reads SEHNR; CDR2 reads FQNEAQ (reference sequence). The CDR3 sequence is 15 residues long. The junction had 8 bases not matched to a gene; V was cut back by 5 bases and J by 5 bases. CDR3 coding DNA: TGTGCCAGCAGCCTGAGACTAGCTGATACCGGGGAGCTGTTTTTT. Residues: CASSLRLADTGELFF.

The chain joins TRBV6-1 to TRBJ2-7; D perhaps matches TRBD2 (6 bases). Germline V gene sequence: CDR1 MNHNS, CDR2 SASEGT. Trimming removed 7 bases at V and 3 bases at J, with 16 bases between. CDR3 length: 14 amino acids. The CDR3 sequence: CASTGGWANYEQYF. The CDR3 DNA reads as TGTGCCAGCACCGGAGGGTGGGCGAACTACGAGCAGTACTTC.

The chain couples TRBV4-3 to TRBJ2-2; TRBD2 might be the D (5 bases). The germline CDR1 and CDR2 sequences are LGHNA and YSLEER. CDR3 length equals 16 residues. The V end lost 0 bases, the J end lost 5 bases, and 13 bases lay between the germline ends. CDR3: CASSQDAGDGTGELFF. The CDR3 DNA reads as TGCGCCAGCAGCCAAGATGCGGGCGACGGGACCGGGGAGCTGTTTTTT.

This chain links TRBV6-1 with TRBJ1-3; D unclear. The germline gives CDR1 MNHNS, CDR2 SASEGT. The CDR3 has 11 residues. Trimming pared 8 bases from V and 7 bases from J, leaving 9 bases between. The DNA of the CDR3 is TGTGCCAGCGTGATGAGGAACACCATATATTTT. Translated, it gives CASVMRNTIYF.

The gene calls are TRBV19 and TRBJ1-2; D is perhaps TRBD1 (5 bases). Trimming took 6 bases from V and 3 from J, leaving 5 bases between them. CDR1 and CDR2 (germline): LNHDA, SQIVND (reference sequence). CDR3 length equals 11 residues. The CDR3 nucleotides are TGTGCCAGTAGGACAGACTATGGCTACACCTTC. It is translated as CASRTDYGYTF.

This chain connects TRBV6-6 to TRBJ2-7; 12 nucleotides align to TRBD1. CDR3 length: 16 residues. From germline, CDR1 is MNHNY and CDR2 SVGAGI (reference sequence). V was pared by 0 bases and J by 4 bases, with 4 bases of the junction left unmatched. This CDR3 reads CASSYSGTGGSYEQYF. CDR3 bases: TGTGCCAGCAGTTACTCCGGGACAGGGGGCTCTTACGAGCAGTACTTC.

The chain uses TRBV18 and TRBJ2-7; D may be TRBD1 (6 bases). The V end was cut by 0 bases, the J end by 2 bases, with 11 bases between. This CDR3 is 15 amino acids long. Germline V lookup: CDR1 KGHSH, CDR2 LQKENI. This chain's CDR3 is CASSPPSGQTYEQYF. In DNA, the CDR3 is TGTGCCAGCTCACCACCGAGCGGACAGACCTACGAGCAGTACTTC.

The V gene is TRBV7-9, the J gene TRBJ1-2; 7 bases line up with TRBD1. CDR3 length equals 12 residues. Germline loops: CDR1 SEHNR, CDR2 FQNEAQ (reference sequence). The trim removed 5 bases at V and 8 bases at J, leaving 5 bases unmatched. As DNA, the CDR3 is TGTGCCAGCAGCGACCGGGACAGAGGCTACACCTTC. It translates to CASSDRDRGYTF.

The chain carries TRBV6-1 and TRBJ1-6; TRBD1 might be the D (6 bases). The CDR3 spans 15 residues. Trimming cost V 5 bases and J 8 bases, with 16 bases left between them. CDR1 and CDR2 from the germline V gene are MNHNS and SASEGT. The CDR3 loop reads CASSRGGVEDSPLHF. The CDR3 DNA follows: TGTGCCAGCAGTAGGGGGGGTGTCGAGGATTCACCCCTCCACTTT.

The chain combines TRBV4-3 with TRBJ2-5; the D is unclear. The end of the DNA fits TRBJ2-7 better, so the J call may be wrong. CDR3 length equals 14 residues. CDR1 LGHNA and CDR2 YSLEER come from the germline V gene. CDR3 residues: CASSLSVGKGEQYF. The CDR3 DNA reads TGCGCCAGCAGCCTAAGTGTGGGTAAGGGCGAGCAGTACTTC.

The J gene is TRBJ2-7, the V gene TRBV7-2; D unresolved. V gave up 3 bases and J gave up 4 bases, with 10 bases separating them. The CDR3 consists of 13 residues. Germline CDR1 SGHTA, CDR2 FQGNSA. The CDR3 DNA reads as TGTGCCAGCAGCTTGTCTCTTCCTTACGAGCAGTACTTC. Translating gives CASSLSLPYEQYF.

Only one count was recorded for this clone. The chain carries TRBV13 and TRBJ2-7; D is perhaps TRBD2 (6 bases). The germline V gene has CDR1 PRHDT and CDR2 FYEKMQ (reference sequence). V was shortened by 3 bases and J by 4 bases, with 7 bases between the two germline ends. This CDR3 comprises 12 residues. The CDR3 sequence: CASSFRGYEQYF. As DNA, the CDR3 is TGTGCCAGCAGCTTCCGGGGGTACGAGCAGTACTTC.

This clone occurred once. The gene calls are TRBV5-4 and TRBJ1-2; 7 bases align to TRBD1. The trim removed 5 bases at V and 3 bases at J, leaving 7 bases unmatched. The CDR3 sequence is 14 residues long. Germline V gene sequence: CDR1 SGHNT, CDR2 YYREEE (reference sequence). The CDR3 DNA reads as TGTGCCAGCAGGCCTACAGGGGTTTACTATGGCTACACCTTC. This translates into CASRPTGVYYGYTF.

V is TRBV27 and J is TRBJ1-1; possible D gene TRBD1, 6 bases. This CDR3 has 15 amino acids. CDR1 and CDR2 from the germline V gene are MNHEY and SMNVEV (reference sequence). V was cut by 5 bases and J by 10 bases, with 23 bases left in between. The CDR3 is CASSPSFGGRMRAFF. The CDR3 nucleotides are TGTGCCAGCAGTCCTTCCTTCGGGGGGCGAATGAGAGCTTTCTTT.

This clone was seen more than once but under ten times. The rearrangement uses TRBV4-1 and TRBJ1-5; weak D call: TRBD1 (5 bases). V was pared by 2 bases and J by 7 bases, with 12 bases between. Germline lookup yields CDR1 MGHRA and CDR2 YSYEKL. CDR3 length: 14 residues. The CDR3 coding sequence is TGCGCCAGCAGCCAAATGGGGGGGGGACAGCCCCAGCATTTT. It codes for CASSQMGGGQPQHF.